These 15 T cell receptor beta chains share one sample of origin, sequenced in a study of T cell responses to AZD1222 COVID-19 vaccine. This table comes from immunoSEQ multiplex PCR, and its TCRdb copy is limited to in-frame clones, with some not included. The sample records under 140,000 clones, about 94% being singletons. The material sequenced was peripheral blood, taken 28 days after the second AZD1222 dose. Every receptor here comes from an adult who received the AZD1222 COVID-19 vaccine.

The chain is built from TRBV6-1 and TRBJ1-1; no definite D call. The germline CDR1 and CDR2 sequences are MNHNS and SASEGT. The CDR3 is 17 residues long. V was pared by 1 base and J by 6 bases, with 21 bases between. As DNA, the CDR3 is TGTGCCAGCAGTGAAGGCGGTGGTTCGGTATCTACGGCTGAAGCTTTCTTT. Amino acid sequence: CASSEGGGSVSTAEAFF.

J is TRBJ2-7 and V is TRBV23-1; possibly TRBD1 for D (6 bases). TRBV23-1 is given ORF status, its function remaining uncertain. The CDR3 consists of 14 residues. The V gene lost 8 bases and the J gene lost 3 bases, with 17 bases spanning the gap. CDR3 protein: CASVPPGHFYEQYF. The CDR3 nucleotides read TGCGCCAGCGTCCCCCCGGGACACTTCTACGAGCAGTACTTC.

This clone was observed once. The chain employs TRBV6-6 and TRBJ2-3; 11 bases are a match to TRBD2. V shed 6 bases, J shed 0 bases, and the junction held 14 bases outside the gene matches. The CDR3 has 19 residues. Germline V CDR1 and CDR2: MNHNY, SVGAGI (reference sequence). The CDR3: CASSSGGLAGGSSTDTQYF. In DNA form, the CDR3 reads TGTGCCAGCAGCTCGGGTGGGCTAGCGGGAGGTAGTAGCACAGATACGCAGTATTTT.

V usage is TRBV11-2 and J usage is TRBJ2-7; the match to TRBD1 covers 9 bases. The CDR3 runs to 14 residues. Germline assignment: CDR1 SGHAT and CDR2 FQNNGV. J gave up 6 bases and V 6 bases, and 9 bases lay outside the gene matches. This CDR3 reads CASSIQGATGEQYF. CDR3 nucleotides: TGTGCCAGCAGTATACAGGGGGCAACTGGCGAGCAGTACTTC. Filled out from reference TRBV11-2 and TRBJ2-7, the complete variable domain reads EAGVAQSPRYKIIEKRQSVAFWCNPISGHATLYWYQQILGQGPKLLIQFQNNGVVDDSQLPKDRFSAERLKGVDSTLKIQPAKLEDSAVYLCASSIQGATGEQYFGPGTRLTVT.

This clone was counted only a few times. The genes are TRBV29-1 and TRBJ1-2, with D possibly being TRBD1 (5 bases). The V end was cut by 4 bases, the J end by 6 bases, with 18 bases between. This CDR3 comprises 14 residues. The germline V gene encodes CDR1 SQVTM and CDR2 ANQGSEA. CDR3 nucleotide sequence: TGCAGCGTTGTAGTGCAGGGTTTAACGGATGGCTACACCTTC. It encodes CSVVVQGLTDGYTF. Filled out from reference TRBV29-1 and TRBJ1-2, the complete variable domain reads SAVISQKPSRDICQRGTSLTIQCQVDSQVTMMFWYRQQPGQSLTLIATANQGSEATYESGFVIDKFPISRPNLTFSTLTVSNMSPEDSSIYLCSVVVQGLTDGYTFGSGTRLTVV.

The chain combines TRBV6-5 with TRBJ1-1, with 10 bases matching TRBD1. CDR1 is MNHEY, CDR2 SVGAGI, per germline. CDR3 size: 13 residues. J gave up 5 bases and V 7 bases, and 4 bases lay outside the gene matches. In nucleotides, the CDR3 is TGTGCCAGCAAAAGGACAGGGGGGACTGAAGCTTTCTTT. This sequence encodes CASKRTGGTEAFF.

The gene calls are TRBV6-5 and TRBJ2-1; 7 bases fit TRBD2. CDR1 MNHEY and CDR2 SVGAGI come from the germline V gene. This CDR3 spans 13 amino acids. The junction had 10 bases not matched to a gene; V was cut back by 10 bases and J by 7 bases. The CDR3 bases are TGTGCCACCCATCATGGACTAGGAAATGAGCAGTTCTTC. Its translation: CATHHGLGNEQFF.

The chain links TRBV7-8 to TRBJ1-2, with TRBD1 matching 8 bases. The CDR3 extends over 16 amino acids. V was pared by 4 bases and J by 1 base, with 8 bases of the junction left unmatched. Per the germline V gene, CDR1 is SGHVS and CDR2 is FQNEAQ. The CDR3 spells CASSSQQGVYNYGYTF. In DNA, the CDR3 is TGTGCCAGCAGCTCCCAACAGGGGGTGTATAACTATGGCTACACCTTC.

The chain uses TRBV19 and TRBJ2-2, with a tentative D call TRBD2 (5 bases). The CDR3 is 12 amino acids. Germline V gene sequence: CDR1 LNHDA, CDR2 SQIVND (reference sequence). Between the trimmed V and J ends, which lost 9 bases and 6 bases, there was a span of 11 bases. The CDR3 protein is CASGPRAGELFF. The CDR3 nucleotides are TGTGCCAGCGGACCGAGGGCCGGGGAGCTGTTTTTT.

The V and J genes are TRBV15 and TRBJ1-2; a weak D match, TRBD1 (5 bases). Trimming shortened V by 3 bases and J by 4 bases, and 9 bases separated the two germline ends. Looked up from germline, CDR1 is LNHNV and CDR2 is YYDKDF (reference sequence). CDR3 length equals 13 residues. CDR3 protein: CATSSGASYGYTF. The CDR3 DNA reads TGTGCCACCAGCAGTGGGGCTTCCTATGGCTACACCTTC.

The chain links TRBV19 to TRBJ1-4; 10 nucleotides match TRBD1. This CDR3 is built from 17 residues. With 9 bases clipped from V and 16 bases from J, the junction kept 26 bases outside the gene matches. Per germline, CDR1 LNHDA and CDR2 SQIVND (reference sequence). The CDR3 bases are TGTGCCAGATGGTGGGGACAGGGGCTCCTCTCCCCTCCTAGGAAGTTTTTT. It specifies CARWWGQGLLSPPRKFF.

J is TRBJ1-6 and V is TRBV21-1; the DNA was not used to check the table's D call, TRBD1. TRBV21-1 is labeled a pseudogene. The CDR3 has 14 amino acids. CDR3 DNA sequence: TGTGCCAGCAAGGGGGACAGGGATAATTCACCCCTCCACTTT. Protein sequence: CASKGDRDNSPLHF.

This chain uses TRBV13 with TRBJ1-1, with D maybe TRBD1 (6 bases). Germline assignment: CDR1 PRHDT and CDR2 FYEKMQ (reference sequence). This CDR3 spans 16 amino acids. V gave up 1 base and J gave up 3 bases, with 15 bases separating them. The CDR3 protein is CASSLVLEQGDTEAFF. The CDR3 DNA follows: TGTGCCAGCAGCTTAGTATTAGAACAGGGAGACACTGAAGCTTTCTTT.

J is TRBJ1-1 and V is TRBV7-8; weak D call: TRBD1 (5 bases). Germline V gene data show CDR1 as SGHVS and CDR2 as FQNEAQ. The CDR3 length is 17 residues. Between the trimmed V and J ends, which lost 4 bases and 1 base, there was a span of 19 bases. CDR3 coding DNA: TGTGCCAGCAGCTCACATGGCGGGGCATTCGGGAACACTGAAGCTTTCTTT. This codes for CASSSHGGAFGNTEAFF.

Here the CDR3 DNA reads TGTGCCAGCTCACCGGGGAGGGGGCTGGTCACTGAAGCTTTCTTT. Residues: CASSPGRGLVTEAFF. The rearrangement joins TRBV18 to TRBJ1-1; TRBD1 agrees at 7 bases. This CDR3 has 15 residues. CDR1 and CDR2 from the germline V gene are KGHSH and LQKENI. Losses at the gene ends were 3 bases for V and 4 bases for J; bases not matched to a gene: 8.